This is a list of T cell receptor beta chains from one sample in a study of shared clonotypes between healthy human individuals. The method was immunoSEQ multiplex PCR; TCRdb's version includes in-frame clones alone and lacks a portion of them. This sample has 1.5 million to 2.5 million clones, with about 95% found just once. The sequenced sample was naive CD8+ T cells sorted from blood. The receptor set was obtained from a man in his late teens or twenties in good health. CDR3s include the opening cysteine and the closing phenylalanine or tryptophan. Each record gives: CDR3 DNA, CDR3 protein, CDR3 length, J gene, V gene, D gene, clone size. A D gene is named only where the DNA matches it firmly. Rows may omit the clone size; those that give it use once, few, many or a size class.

CDR3 DNA: TGTGCCAGCAGACGCCCGGGGACTTACTCTAACTATGGCTACACCTTC
CDR3 protein: CASRRPGTYSNYGYTF
CDR3 length: 16
J gene: TRBJ1-2
V gene: TRBV27
D gene: -
clone size: -

CDR3 DNA: TGTGCCAGCAGCTTAGGGGGAAGTCAGCCCCAGCATTTT
CDR3 protein: CASSLGGSQPQHF
CDR3 length: 13
J gene: TRBJ1-5
V gene: TRBV7-8
D gene: -
clone size: -

CDR3 DNA: TGTGCCAGCAGCCCTTCAATAGGAAGTAGAAACACCATATATTTT
CDR3 protein: CASSPSIGSRNTIYF
CDR3 length: 15
J gene: TRBJ1-3
V gene: TRBV25-1
D gene: -
clone size: once

CDR3 DNA: TGTGCCAGCAGTGATTTAGCGGGGGAAGAGACCCAGTACTTC
CDR3 protein: CASSDLAGEETQYF
CDR3 length: 14
J gene: TRBJ2-5
V gene: TRBV2
D gene: TRBD2
clone size: -

CDR3 DNA: TGTGCCAGCAGCTTAGGCCGAGGGATGCAGCCCCAGCATTTT
CDR3 protein: CASSLGRGMQPQHF
CDR3 length: 14
J gene: TRBJ1-5
V gene: TRBV13
D gene: -
clone size: -

CDR3 DNA: TGTGCCTGGAGTGTACAGATAGAAGCTTTCTTT
CDR3 protein: CAWSVQIEAFF
CDR3 length: 11
J gene: TRBJ1-1
V gene: TRBV30
D gene: -
clone size: -

CDR3 DNA: TGCGCCAGCAGCACGACGGACTACAATGAGCAGTTCTTC
CDR3 protein: CASSTTDYNEQFF
CDR3 length: 13
J gene: TRBJ2-1
V gene: TRBV4-3
D gene: -
clone size: -

CDR3 DNA: TGTGCCAGCAGCTCAGAAACAGGGGACACTGAAGCTTTCTTT
CDR3 protein: CASSSETGDTEAFF
CDR3 length: 14
J gene: TRBJ1-1
V gene: TRBV5-5
D gene: TRBD1
clone size: -

CDR3 DNA: TGTGCCAGCAGCTCCCCGAACGAGGCAGATACGCAGTATTTT
CDR3 protein: CASSSPNEADTQYF
CDR3 length: 14
J gene: TRBJ2-3
V gene: TRBV6-5
D gene: -
clone size: -

CDR3 DNA: TGCGCCAGCAGCCAAGATTCGGGGACCGGGGAGCTGTTTTTT
CDR3 protein: CASSQDSGTGELFF
CDR3 length: 14
J gene: TRBJ2-2
V gene: TRBV4-1
D gene: -
clone size: -

CDR3 DNA: TGTGCCAGCCCGAGGCCGGGGAGCTCCTACAATGAGCAGTTCTTC
CDR3 protein: CASPRPGSSYNEQFF
CDR3 length: 15
J gene: TRBJ2-1
V gene: TRBV27
D gene: -
clone size: -

CDR3 DNA: TGTGCCAGCAGCATGGGGAACTGGGACACTGAAGCTTTCTTT
CDR3 protein: CASSMGNWDTEAFF
CDR3 length: 14
J gene: TRBJ1-1
V gene: TRBV27
D gene: -
clone size: -

CDR3 DNA: TGTGCCAGCAGCTTAGGAGGTGAAATGGCAGGGACCTACGAGCAGTACTTC
CDR3 protein: CASSLGGEMAGTYEQYF
CDR3 length: 17
J gene: TRBJ2-7
V gene: TRBV7-9
D gene: -
clone size: once

CDR3 DNA: TGTGCCAGCAGCTCACCCGTTGGACTAGCCTACAATGAGCAGTTCTTC
CDR3 protein: CASSSPVGLAYNEQFF
CDR3 length: 16
J gene: TRBJ2-1
V gene: TRBV7-9
D gene: TRBD2
clone size: -

CDR3 DNA: TGTGCCAGCAGAATAACTAGCGGGAGCTACAATGAGCAGTTCTTC
CDR3 protein: CASRITSGSYNEQFF
CDR3 length: 15
J gene: TRBJ2-1
V gene: TRBV5-8
D gene: TRBD2
clone size: -

CDR3 DNA: TGTGCCAGCAGCTTAGCAATAGCGGGGCTAGACAATGAGCAGTTCTTC
CDR3 protein: CASSLAIAGLDNEQFF
CDR3 length: 16
J gene: TRBJ2-1
V gene: TRBV7-9
D gene: TRBD2
clone size: -

CDR3 DNA: TGTGCCAGCAGCACCTACAATGAGCAGTTCTTC
CDR3 protein: CASSTYNEQFF
CDR3 length: 11
J gene: TRBJ2-1
V gene: TRBV7-2
D gene: -
clone size: -

CDR3 DNA: TGTGCCATCAGGACTAGCGGGAGAAGTTACGAGCAGTACTTC
CDR3 protein: CAIRTSGRSYEQYF
CDR3 length: 14
J gene: TRBJ2-7
V gene: TRBV27
D gene: TRBD2
clone size: once

CDR3 DNA: TGTGCCAGCAGTTTACTAGGGACTAATGAAAAACTGTTTTTT
CDR3 protein: CASSLLGTNEKLFF
CDR3 length: 14
J gene: TRBJ1-4
V gene: TRBV27
D gene: -
clone size: once

CDR3 DNA: TGTGCCAGCAGCTCCCTGGACGGGACCCACTATGGCTACACCTTC
CDR3 protein: CASSSLDGTHYGYTF
CDR3 length: 15
J gene: TRBJ1-2
V gene: TRBV11-2
D gene: -
clone size: -

CDR3 DNA: TGCGCCAGCAGCCAAGATCGTACGAACACTGAAGCTTTCTTT
CDR3 protein: CASSQDRTNTEAFF
CDR3 length: 14
J gene: TRBJ1-1
V gene: TRBV4-1
D gene: -
clone size: -

CDR3 DNA: TGTGCCAGCAGTGCGACTAGCGGGGGGACAGATACGCAGTATTTT
CDR3 protein: CASSATSGGTDTQYF
CDR3 length: 15
J gene: TRBJ2-3
V gene: TRBV9
D gene: TRBD2
clone size: -

CDR3 DNA: TGCGCCAGCAGCTTGGAGGGGGGAGTGGGAGAGCAGTACTTC
CDR3 protein: CASSLEGGVGEQYF
CDR3 length: 14
J gene: TRBJ2-7
V gene: TRBV5-1
D gene: -
clone size: -

CDR3 DNA: TGTGCCAGCAGCTTGGGGACAGGGGTCCACGAGCAGTACTTC
CDR3 protein: CASSLGTGVHEQYF
CDR3 length: 14
J gene: TRBJ2-7
V gene: TRBV11-2
D gene: TRBD1
clone size: -

CDR3 DNA: TGTGCCATCACCGAAGGGACTAGCGGGATGACGGCTTTCAATGAGCAGTTCTTC
CDR3 protein: CAITEGTSGMTAFNEQFF
CDR3 length: 18
J gene: TRBJ2-1
V gene: TRBV10-3
D gene: TRBD2
clone size: -

CDR3 DNA: TGTGCCAGCAGCTACGGAGTCGAGCAGTACTTC
CDR3 protein: CASSYGVEQYF
CDR3 length: 11
J gene: TRBJ2-7
V gene: TRBV7-9
D gene: -
clone size: -

CDR3 DNA: TGTGCCAGCAGTGCCTCCCGGGACAGGGGGAGATACGAGCAGTACTTC
CDR3 protein: CASSASRDRGRYEQYF
CDR3 length: 16
J gene: TRBJ2-7
V gene: TRBV7-9
D gene: TRBD1
clone size: -

CDR3 DNA: TGTGCCTGTCAGGCACAGGTCGAGACCCAGTACTTC
CDR3 protein: CACQAQVETQYF
CDR3 length: 12
J gene: TRBJ2-5
V gene: TRBV30
D gene: -
clone size: -

CDR3 DNA: TGTGCCAGCAGTGATGGCGTCAGACTAGCCAATTACAATGAGCAGTTCTTC
CDR3 protein: CASSDGVRLANYNEQFF
CDR3 length: 17
J gene: TRBJ2-1
V gene: TRBV6-1
D gene: TRBD2
clone size: -

CDR3 DNA: TGTGCCAGCAGCTTGAGTGGACAGCATAATTCACCCCTCCACTTT
CDR3 protein: CASSLSGQHNSPLHF
CDR3 length: 15
J gene: TRBJ1-6
V gene: TRBV5-8
D gene: -
clone size: -

CDR3 DNA: TGTGCCAGCAGCCCGCATCGGACAGGGGGCGCGGCTAATGAAAAACTGTTTTTT
CDR3 protein: CASSPHRTGGAANEKLFF
CDR3 length: 18
J gene: TRBJ1-4
V gene: TRBV7-9
D gene: TRBD1
clone size: -

CDR3 DNA: TGCGCCAGCAGTGAGTCCGGGACAGGCCTACACAATGAGCAGTTCTTC
CDR3 protein: CASSESGTGLHNEQFF
CDR3 length: 16
J gene: TRBJ2-1
V gene: TRBV10-1
D gene: TRBD1
clone size: -

CDR3 DNA: TGTGCCAGCAGCCGCGGGGAGGGGGCGAGAACTGAAGCTTTCTTT
CDR3 protein: CASSRGEGARTEAFF
CDR3 length: 15
J gene: TRBJ1-1
V gene: TRBV7-9
D gene: TRBD1
clone size: -

CDR3 DNA: TGTGCCAGCAGCTCAATTCTTCAGGGGGACTACGAGCAGTACTTC
CDR3 protein: CASSSILQGDYEQYF
CDR3 length: 15
J gene: TRBJ2-7
V gene: TRBV7-9
D gene: TRBD1
clone size: -

CDR3 DNA: TGTGCCAGCAGCGTAGAGGGGGGTGCTGATGAGCAGTTCTTC
CDR3 protein: CASSVEGGADEQFF
CDR3 length: 14
J gene: TRBJ2-1
V gene: TRBV9
D gene: -
clone size: -

CDR3 DNA: TGTGCCATCAGCAGGGTGGGGGACTACGAGCAGTACTTC
CDR3 protein: CAISRVGDYEQYF
CDR3 length: 13
J gene: TRBJ2-7
V gene: TRBV10-3
D gene: -
clone size: -

CDR3 DNA: TGTGCCAGTAGTATGGGTCAGCGCGAGCAGTACTTC
CDR3 protein: CASSMGQREQYF
CDR3 length: 12
J gene: TRBJ2-7
V gene: TRBV19
D gene: -
clone size: -

CDR3 DNA: TGTGCCAGTAGTATGGGGGGGTACAATGAGCAGTTCTTC
CDR3 protein: CASSMGGYNEQFF
CDR3 length: 13
J gene: TRBJ2-1
V gene: TRBV19
D gene: TRBD2
clone size: -

CDR3 DNA: TGTGCCAGCAGTCCGCGGAATTTGGATGAGCAGTTCTTC
CDR3 protein: CASSPRNLDEQFF
CDR3 length: 13
J gene: TRBJ2-1
V gene: TRBV28
D gene: -
clone size: once

CDR3 DNA: TGTGCCAGCAGGCCGGGGGGACAGGCCTACGAGCAGTACTTC
CDR3 protein: CASRPGGQAYEQYF
CDR3 length: 14
J gene: TRBJ2-7
V gene: TRBV27
D gene: -
clone size: once

CDR3 DNA: TGTGCCAGCAGTCCCGGGACATGGAATCAGCCCCAGCATTTT
CDR3 protein: CASSPGTWNQPQHF
CDR3 length: 14
J gene: TRBJ1-5
V gene: TRBV6-5
D gene: -
clone size: once

CDR3 DNA: TGTGCCAGCAGTGAAGTTTTGGGGACAGGGACCACAGATACGCAGTATTTT
CDR3 protein: CASSEVLGTGTTDTQYF
CDR3 length: 17
J gene: TRBJ2-3
V gene: TRBV2
D gene: TRBD1
clone size: -